Listed here is a single T cell receptor (beta chain). This CDR3 spans 16 amino acids. Authors' methods: Amplifying reference gene primers gave estimates of nucleated cell counts. Assay used: immunoSEQ multiplex PCR; TCRdb lists only in-frame clones, some missing. The D gene and trimming were derived from the DNA, and the V and J assignments and clone size from that table. The table lists fewer than 350,000 clones, about 86% of them singletons. The record originates from a study of blood T cell repertoires in COVID-19. Study background: The United States, Italy and Spain provided the acute and convalescent COVID-19 samples. PBMCs, B-cell-depleted T cells, or T cells provided the cDNA or gDNA that made up the material.

Seattle patients were enrolled during active infection and followed longitudinally. The sequencing input was peripheral blood. This receptor was identified in a woman between 65 and 79 years old with COVID-19, enrolled during active disease. V usage is TRBV21-1 and J usage is TRBJ2-2; TRBD1 was called by the table and not checked on the DNA. TRBV21-1 is classified as a pseudogene. CDR3 residues: CASSKRGQCSTGELFF. CDR3 sequence (DNA): TGTGCCAGCAGCAAACGGGGACAGTGTAGCACCGGGGAGCTGTTTTTT.